This TCR beta chain was recovered during a study of T-cell reconstitution after alpha-beta-depleted transplantation in children. Unique molecular identifiers featured in how the TCRbeta library was prepared. MiXCR, run by TCRdb on the PCR reads, gives a single entry per CDR3 protein. The sample holds some 260,000 distinct CDR3 sequences, 20% to 30% seen once. Germline CDR1 is DFQATT and CDR2 is SNEGSKA (reference sequence). V was pared by 3 bases and J by 4 bases, with 15 bases between. CDR3 length: 14 residues. Regarding this clonotype: What it binds is unknown.

Regarding the study as a whole: Several hundred rapidly expanded clones from non-depleted graft cells reportedly supplied alpha-beta T cells about two months post-transplant. By one year post-transplant, T-cell counts and diversity largely arose from T cells that were newly produced. Surviving recipient T cells and intrathymic progenitors accounted for some patients' high TCRbeta diversity at day 60.

The TCR sequence derives from a female patient between 2 and 10 years old who had a stem cell transplant for congenital amegakaryocytic thrombocytopenia, so the T cells may come from the graft donor. The sequenced sample was PBMCs, mostly from graft donor cells, obtained 360 days after TCRalphabeta/CD19-depleted stem cell transplant. The chain combines TRBV20-1 with TRBJ2-5; D is ambiguous. The CDR3 bases are TGCAGTGCTAGCGAGGCTCGGGTGGCAGAGACCCAGTACTTC. Translation: CSASEARVAETQYF.